Listed below are T cell receptor beta chains from one sample, sequenced in a study of cytomegalovirus exposure and HLA in healthy donors. Method: immunoSEQ multiplex PCR; TCRdb's copy keeps in-frame clones and lacks some. This sample yields under 250,000 clones, of which approximately 82% are seen a single time; 3% to 4% belongs to the top ten. Sequencing used PBMCs. The receptors come from a male donor in good health and CMV-seronegative. Both conserved end residues are part of each CDR3. The D gene is left open where the match is weak. Size values are once, few and many counts, or a class for expanded clones, and some rows have none.

J gene | V gene | clone size | D gene | CDR3 DNA | CDR3 protein
TRBJ2-1 | TRBV30 | - | - | TGTGCCTGGAGGGCAGGGGGAGGCTGGTTTATGCATGAGCAGTTCTTC | CAWRAGGGWFMHEQFF
TRBJ1-5 | TRBV19 | - | TRBD1 | TGTGCCAGTAGTCCTCCGGGACAGGGGCGTCAGCCCCAGCATTTT | CASSPPGQGRQPQHF
TRBJ2-3 | TRBV7-9 | - | - | TGTGCCAGCGTTGCTCCTAACACAGATACGCAGTATTTT | CASVAPNTDTQYF
TRBJ2-1 | TRBV19 | - | TRBD2 | TGTGCCAGCAGTCTAGCGGGTGAGCAGTTCTTC | CASSLAGEQFF
TRBJ2-1 | TRBV27 | - | - | TGTGCCAGCAGTTTTTGGCGGGGCAATGAGCAGTTCTTC | CASSFWRGNEQFF
TRBJ2-3 | TRBV5-6 | few | TRBD1 | TGTGCCAGCAGCTTGAGAGGGGGCGCAGATACGCAGTATTTT | CASSLRGGADTQYF
TRBJ2-4 | TRBV7-9 | - | TRBD1 | TGTTCCAGCAGCCCAGTGGCGACAGGGGGCAGCGACATTCAGTACTTC | CSSSPVATGGSDIQYF
TRBJ1-2 | TRBV28 | - | TRBD1 | TGTACCAGCAGTATCGACAGGGCGGGAAGGGGCTACACCTTC | CTSSIDRAGRGYTF
TRBJ1-3 | TRBV9 | - | - | TGTGCCAGCAGCCCGAGTCGCTCTGGAAACACCATATATTTT | CASSPSRSGNTIYF
TRBJ2-2 | TRBV28 | - | TRBD1 | TGTGCCAGCAGTTTACGGGACAGGGGCACCGGGGAGCTGTTTTTT | CASSLRDRGTGELFF
TRBJ1-5 | TRBV10-2 | - | TRBD1 | TGCGCCAGCAGTGCGGGACAGTTGAATCAGCCCCAGCATTTT | CASSAGQLNQPQHF
TRBJ2-1 | TRBV25-1 | - | TRBD2 | TGTGCCAGCAGTATCTTAGGGAGCGGGAGGACGAGTGAGCAGTTCTTC | CASSILGSGRTSEQFF
TRBJ1-1 | TRBV29-1 | few | - | TGCAGCGCAACACAGGGCCTGAACACTGAAGCTTTCTTT | CSATQGLNTEAFF
TRBJ1-2 | TRBV21-1 | - | - | TGTGCCAGCAGCAACAGGGGTAGTTTTGGTAACTATGGCTACACCTTC | CASSNRGSFGNYGYTF
TRBJ2-7 | TRBV29-1 | - | - | TGCAGCGTTGAGTTCCTCACAGGCGTGGCCTCTGAGCAGTACTTC | CSVEFLTGVASEQYF
TRBJ2-5 | TRBV29-1 | - | TRBD2 | TGCAGCGTTGGACTAGCGGGGATCCAAGAGACCCAGTACTTC | CSVGLAGIQETQYF
TRBJ2-1 | TRBV9 | - | TRBD2 | TGTGCCAGCAGCGCCTCTAGCGGGGTAAGCTCCTACAATGAGCAGTTCTTC | CASSASSGVSSYNEQFF
TRBJ1-5 | TRBV28 | - | - | TGTGCCAGCAGTTCCTCCGGGGGGGGCGGCCAGCCCCAGCATTTT | CASSSSGGGGQPQHF
TRBJ2-5 | TRBV5-1 | - | TRBD2 | TGCGCCAGCAGCTTCCCCGGGAGGTGGGTAGAGACCCAGTACTTC | CASSFPGRWVETQYF
TRBJ2-6 | TRBV18 | - | - | TGTGCCAGCTCAAGGGTACAAGTAGCGGAACGCTCTGGGGCCAACGTCCTGACTTTC | CASSRVQVAERSGANVLTF
TRBJ1-2 | TRBV19 | - | TRBD1 | TGTGCCAGTAGTCCTCCGGGACAGGGGGGCTATGGCTACACCTTC | CASSPPGQGGYGYTF
TRBJ1-1 | TRBV19 | - | - | TGTGCCAGTAGTATGGGGAGGGGCACTGAAGCTTTCTTT | CASSMGRGTEAFF
TRBJ2-7 | TRBV7-2 | once | TRBD2 | TGTGCCAGCAGCTTAATTGGTGGGCTAGCGGGAGTGCGCTCCTACGAGCAGTACTTC | CASSLIGGLAGVRSYEQYF
TRBJ2-3 | TRBV19 | - | - | TGTGCCAGTGGGGGGAGGCCAGACATTACAGATACGCAGTATTTT | CASGGRPDITDTQYF